This T cell receptor (beta chain) is from a study of T cells in Graves' hyperthyroidism and ophthalmopathy. TCR beta CDR3 sequences were amplified from RNA transcripts. First-round RT-PCR targeting the TCR CDR3 was performed with the HTBI primer set. TCRdb re-called the multiplex PCR reads through MiXCR, storing one row per CDR3 protein. The sample includes 300,000 to 450,000 distinct CDR3 sequences, about 25% of them seen just once. J lost 5 bases, V lost 2 bases, and 6 bases had no gene match. The CDR3 has 15 residues. Germline CDR1 is SQVTM and CDR2 is ANQGSEA. This receptor was taken from a man between 50 and 59 years old with Graves' hyperthyroidism. The chain employs TRBV29-1 and TRBJ2-3, with TRBD2 matching 11 bases. The specimen was blood. This CDR3 is CSVEPLAGEGDTQYF. DNA of the CDR3: TGCAGCGTTGAACCACTAGCGGGAGAGGGAGATACGCAGTATTTT.